The 24 T cell receptor beta chains below were found in one sample sequenced in a study of blood T cell repertoires in COVID-19. The assay was immunoSEQ multiplex PCR, and TCRdb's table has in-frame clones only and misses some. The sample carries approximately 100,000 clones, 81% recorded once. The sequencing sample was made of peripheral blood. These receptors were taken from a man aged 55 to 70 with acute or convalescent COVID-19.

This chain joins TRBV5-1 and TRBJ2-3; TRBD2 is a possible D gene (6 bases). CDR1 is SGHRS, CDR2 YFSETQ, per germline. This CDR3 region has 14 residues. Trimming pared 0 bases from V and 7 bases from J, leaving 12 bases between. The CDR3 protein is CASSLVGTQYTQYF. The DNA for the CDR3 is TGCGCCAGCAGCTTGGTAGGGACTCAATATACGCAGTATTTT.

The chain recombines TRBV6-5 with TRBJ2-7, with 7 nucleotides matching TRBD1. V lost 5 bases, J lost 3 bases, and 7 bases stayed unmatched. The CDR3 runs to 14 residues. Germline V gene lookup returns CDR1 MNHEY and CDR2 SVGAGI. The CDR3 sequence: CASSPRQGGYEQYF. For the CDR3, the DNA is TGTGCCAGCAGTCCCCGACAGGGCGGCTACGAGCAGTACTTC.

The CDR3 region is CASRPVGGGTYGYTF. The DNA for the CDR3 is TGTGCCAGCAGGCCAGTAGGGGGAGGGACCTATGGCTACACCTTC. The chain recombines TRBV5-6 with TRBJ1-2; possibly TRBD1 for D (6 bases). V lost 5 bases and J 4 bases, leaving 18 bases between the germline ends. There are 15 residues in the CDR3. CDR1 is SGHDT and CDR2 is YYEEEE in the germline V gene.

The chain carries TRBV7-2 and TRBJ1-6; D ambiguous. Trimming shortened V by 1 base and J by 0 bases, and 13 bases separated the two germline ends. This CDR3 region has 18 residues. Germline CDR1 is SGHTA and CDR2 is FQGNSA. The CDR3 loop is CASSLVRWESSYNSPLHF. As DNA, the CDR3 is TGTGCCAGCAGCTTAGTACGGTGGGAGAGCTCCTATAATTCACCCCTCCACTTT.

The CDR3 DNA reads as TGTGCCAGCAGGCCGGGACAGGGGATCCTGAACACTGAAGCTTTCTTT. Protein sequence: CASRPGQGILNTEAFF. This chain connects TRBV11-3 to TRBJ1-1; 10 nucleotides line up with TRBD1. The CDR3 sequence is 16 residues long. V was pared by 6 bases and J by 0 bases, with 7 bases of the junction left unmatched. Per the germline V gene, CDR1 is SGHNT and CDR2 is YENEEA.

The CDR3 DNA follows: TGTGCCATCAGTGAAGGACTAGCGGGGGTTTATGAGCAGTTCTTC. This gives the protein CAISEGLAGVYEQFF. The rearrangement joins TRBV10-3 to TRBJ2-1; 13 bases agree with TRBD2. V was pared by 3 bases and J by 8 bases, with 4 bases of the junction left unmatched. This CDR3 region has 15 residues. The germline V gene encodes CDR1 ENHRY and CDR2 SYGVKD.

This clone was picked up a small number of times. The CDR3 bases are TGTGCCAGCAGCTTACTGGCCGATTCACCCCTCCACTTT. Its translation is CASSLLADSPLHF. The V gene is TRBV7-2, the J gene TRBJ1-6; no clear D gene. V lost 2 bases to trimming and J lost 8 bases, with 7 bases between them. Germline CDR1 is SGHTA and CDR2 is FQGNSA. The CDR3 is 13 amino acids.

The chain links TRBV2 to TRBJ2-7; no clear D gene. CDR1 is SNHLY and CDR2 is FYNNEI in the germline V gene. The V gene lost 2 bases and the J gene lost 3 bases, with 17 bases spanning the gap. The CDR3 runs 16 residues. This CDR3 is CASSESGLTWSYEQYF. The CDR3 region has the DNA TGTGCCAGCAGTGAATCGGGTCTTACGTGGAGCTACGAGCAGTACTTC.

Only one count was recorded for this clone. The rearrangement joins TRBV5-1 to TRBJ2-3; no clear D. CDR1 is SGHRS, CDR2 YFSETQ, per germline. The CDR3 loop spans 14 amino acids. Trimming took 2 bases from V and 0 from J, leaving 7 bases between them. As DNA, the CDR3 is TGCGCCAGCAGCTTCCTACCTAGCACAGATACGCAGTATTTT. Its translation is CASSFLPSTDTQYF.

V gene TRBV3-1 (or the pseudogene TRBV3-2) combines with J gene TRBJ2-7, with D perhaps TRBD1 (6 bases). Germline-derived CDR1 and CDR2 are LGHDT and YNNKEL (reference sequence). The CDR3 spans 15 residues. Deletions cut 1 base from V and 2 bases from J, with 12 bases between. The CDR3 here is CASSQVGAGPYEQYF. The CDR3 DNA follows: TGTGCCAGCAGCCAAGTGGGGGCAGGGCCCTACGAGCAGTACTTC.

The V and J genes are TRBV4-1 and TRBJ2-7; 7 bases are a match to TRBD1. With 1 base clipped from V and 7 bases from J, the junction kept 4 bases outside the gene matches. Per germline, CDR1 MGHRA and CDR2 YSYEKL. The CDR3 contains 13 residues. CDR3 bases: TGCGCCAGCAGCCAAGGACAGGGCGGAGAGCAGTACTTC. Residues: CASSQGQGGEQYF.

The rearrangement uses TRBV7-6 and TRBJ2-1; TRBD2 agrees at 7 bases. The CDR3 totals 15 residues. V dropped 4 bases and J dropped 4; count of bases not matched to a gene: 7. In germline, CDR1 is SGHVS, CDR2 FNYEAQ. DNA for the CDR3: TGTGCCAGCAGCTCCCCGGGACTACCTTACAATGAGCAGTTCTTC. Amino acids: CASSSPGLPYNEQFF.

This clone was seen only once. The chain links TRBV30 to TRBJ2-7; TRBD2 aligns across 11 bases. The CDR3 spans 17 residues. Germline V gene sequence: CDR1 GTSNPN, CDR2 SVGIG (reference sequence). V lost 1 base and J lost 2; bases outside the gene matches: 10. CDR3 sequence: CAWSADKPTSGTYEQYF. In DNA form, the CDR3 reads TGTGCCTGGAGTGCAGACAAACCGACTAGCGGGACCTACGAGCAGTACTTC. Based on the CDR3 plus reference TRBV30 and TRBJ2-7, the full variable domain is SQTIHQWPATLVQPVGSPLSLECTVEGTSNPNLYWYRQAAGRGLQLLFYSVGIGQISSEVPQNLSASRPQDRQFILSSKKLLLSDSGFYLCAWSADKPTSGTYEQYFGPGTRLTVT.

This sequence joins TRBV13 and TRBJ2-3; TRBD2 aligns across 12 bases. Germline V gene sequence: CDR1 PRHDT, CDR2 FYEKMQ (reference sequence). V trimming: 4 bases; J trimming: 4 bases; junction bases outside the gene matches: 9. The CDR3 totals 17 residues. The CDR3 protein is CASSSYRTSGVADTQYF. The CDR3 nucleotides read TGTGCCAGCAGCTCTTATCGGACTAGCGGGGTGGCAGATACGCAGTATTTT.

V and J are TRBV3-1 (or the pseudogene TRBV3-2) and TRBJ2-2; 12 nucleotides match TRBD2. CDR1 LGHDT and CDR2 YNNKEL come from the germline V gene (reference sequence). Unmatched junction bases numbered 19, after V lost 0 bases and J lost 5 bases. This CDR3 is built from 22 residues. CDR3 in DNA: TGTGCCAGCAGCCAAGATGAAGCCCCGACTAGCGGGAGATACTCAAAGACCGGGGAGCTGTTTTTT. This encodes CASSQDEAPTSGRYSKTGELFF.

This clone was counted a single time. The J gene is TRBJ2-1, the V gene TRBV15; D uncertain. Germline V gene data show CDR1 as LNHNV and CDR2 as YYDKDF (reference sequence). The length of the CDR3 is 17 residues. V was shortened by 0 bases and J by 2 bases, with 14 bases between the two germline ends. Here the CDR3 DNA reads TGTGCCACCAGCAGAGATGCTCTCTTCGAGCCCTACAATGAGCAGTTCTTC. Translation gives CATSRDALFEPYNEQFF.

The rearrangement uses TRBV6-5 and TRBJ2-3; a possible D gene is TRBD1 (6 bases). The V gene's germline CDR1 is MNHEY and CDR2 SVGAGI. The germline V and J ends were trimmed by 6 bases and 5 bases, with 6 bases remaining between them. The CDR3 loop spans 11 amino acids. The CDR3 protein is CASRDRDTQYF. In nucleotides, the CDR3 is TGTGCCAGCAGGGACAGAGATACGCAGTATTTT.

This clone was observed once. The V and J genes are TRBV6-5 and TRBJ1-1; TRBD1 matches 7 bases. The CDR3 spans 14 residues. CDR1 is MNHEY, CDR2 SVGAGI, per germline. V was clipped by 5 bases and J by 3 bases; unmatched bases: 6. The CDR3 is CASSPTGYYTEAFF. DNA for the CDR3: TGTGCCAGCAGTCCGACAGGGTATTACACTGAAGCTTTCTTT.

The chain couples TRBV14 to TRBJ2-7; 10 positions match TRBD1. The CDR3 covers 15 residues. J was trimmed by 5 bases and V by 1 base; bases with no gene match: 5. Germline lookup yields CDR1 SGHDN and CDR2 FVKESK. The CDR3 nucleotides read TGTGCCAGCAGCCAAGCAGCCGGGACAGGGGACGAGCAGTACTTC. This codes for CASSQAAGTGDEQYF.

The chain carries TRBV4-3 and TRBJ1-2; D gene ambiguous. The V end was cut by 0 bases, the J end by 6 bases, with 8 bases between. The CDR3 has 13 residues. Looked up from germline, CDR1 is LGHNA and CDR2 is YSLEER. In DNA form, the CDR3 reads TGCGCCAGCAGCCAAGATCACGGGGATGGCTACACCTTC. Its protein is CASSQDHGDGYTF.

Notes on this clone: One base away lies a much larger clone, so this may be a sequencing read error. The rearrangement joins TRBV7-9 to TRBJ2-5; 9 bases agree with TRBD2. The CDR3 runs to 15 residues. The V and J ends lost 4 bases and 4 bases, in that order; junction bases with no gene match: 7. From germline, CDR1 is SEHNR and CDR2 FQNEAQ (reference sequence). The CDR3 nucleotides read TGTGCCAGCAGCTCCTTAGCGGGAGTGGGAGAGACCCAGTACTTC. Translated, it gives CASSSLAGVGETQYF. Full variable domain (outside the CDR3, taken from reference TRBV7-9 and TRBJ2-5): DTGVSQNPRHKITKRGQNVTFRCDPISEHNRLYWYRQTLGQGPEFLTYFQNEAQLEKSRLLSDRFSAERPKGSFSTLEIQRTEQGDSAMYLCASSSLAGVGETQYFGPGTRLLVL.

This clone was observed a few times. The V and J genes are TRBV10-3 and TRBJ2-7; 9 bases align to TRBD2. The CDR3 length is 15 residues. Germline-derived CDR1 and CDR2 are ENHRY and SYGVKD. The V segment lost 10 bases and the J segment 6 bases; nucleotides outside the gene matches: 16. CDR3 DNA sequence: TGTGCCACCTACCGGCGGGAGGGGGGCACGGGCGAGCAGTACTTC. Protein: CATYRREGGTGEQYF.

This chain links TRBV2 with TRBJ2-2, with D tentatively TRBD1 (5 bases). This CDR3 region has 14 residues. Looked up from germline, CDR1 is SNHLY and CDR2 is FYNNEI. The ends were cut back, 4 bases at V and 5 bases at J, with 11 bases in the middle. In DNA, the CDR3 is TGTGCCAGCAGTGTGACAGAGAGGACCGGGGAGCTGTTTTTT. It specifies CASSVTERTGELFF.

This chain links TRBV9 with TRBJ2-1; 10 nucleotides align to TRBD2. There are 16 residues in the CDR3. The J segment lost 7 bases and the V segment lost 2 bases, leaving 9 bases of the junction unmatched. Germline CDR1 is SGDLS and CDR2 is YYNGEE. Here the CDR3 DNA reads TGTGCCAGCAGCGTTACTCTAGCGGGAGTACGAAATGAGCAGTTCTTC. Protein product: CASSVTLAGVRNEQFF.